This is a list of T cell receptor beta chains from one sample in a study of T cell clonotyping in hematopoietic cell transplantation. The table came from immunoSEQ multiplex PCR; TCRdb's copy has only in-frame clones and leaves some out. The data contain 6,000 or so clones, around 78% of them seen just once; the ten biggest clones take up approximately 37%. The material was peripheral blood mononuclear cells, obtained 180 days after allogeneic stem cell transplant. These TCRs come from an older male patient who had an allogeneic stem cell transplant from an unrelated donor, so T cells may come from the graft donor. Some clones in this sample may be carry-over from other donors' samples. The CDR3 runs from the conserved cysteine through the conserved F or W. A D gene is named only where the DNA matches it firmly. Rows give clone size only sometimes, using once, few, many, or a class for an expanded clone.

v_gene	j_gene	d_gene	abundance	CDR3aa	CDR3nt
TRBV10-2	TRBJ2-1	TRBD2	.	CASENGLAGGNEQFF	TGCGCCAGCGAAAATGGACTAGCAGGAGGGAATGAGCAGTTCTTC
TRBV7-2	TRBJ1-2	.	.	CASSSQAYGYTF	TGTGCCAGCAGCTCCCAGGCCTATGGCTACACCTTC
TRBV7-2	TRBJ2-7	.	.	CASSLHKGGYEQYF	TGTGCCAGCAGCTTACACAAGGGGGGGTACGAGCAGTACTTC
TRBV19	TRBJ1-2	.	medium-sized	CASSTTFAGYTF	TGTGCCAGTAGTACGACTTTCGCAGGCTACACCTTC
TRBV27	TRBJ2-3	.	large	CASSFIPGDTQYF	TGTGCCAGCAGCTTTATTCCGGGGGATACGCAGTATTTT
TRBV6-1	TRBJ1-2	.	.	CASSTGAEGYTF	TGTGCCAGCTCTACGGGGGCTGAGGGCTACACCTTC
TRBV19	TRBJ1-5	TRBD1	.	CASSISRQGVSQPQHF	TGTGCCAGTAGTATATCTCGACAGGGTGTAAGTCAGCCCCAGCATTTT
TRBV2	TRBJ2-3	.	.	CASSGGMEDTQYF	TGTGCCAGCAGTGGAGGGATGGAGGATACGCAGTATTTT
TRBV5-1	TRBJ2-1	TRBD2	once	CASTRTSATYNEQFF	TGCGCCAGCACCCGGACTAGCGCCACCTACAATGAGCAGTTCTTC
TRBV2	TRBJ1-1	.	.	CASNQAMNTEAFF	TGTGCCAGCAACCAGGCCATGAACACTGAAGCTTTCTTT
TRBV28	TRBJ1-4	.	.	CASREEGYEKLFF	TGTGCCAGCAGGGAGGAGGGCTATGAAAAACTGTTTTTT
TRBV5-1	TRBJ1-2	.	.	CASSLEGRGSLGYTF	TGCGCCAGCAGCTTGGAGGGCAGGGGATCCTTAGGCTACACCTTC
TRBV4-2	TRBJ2-3	.	.	CASSQGYGRRETDTQYF	TGTGCCAGCAGCCAAGGGTACGGTAGGCGGGAAACGGATACGCAGTATTTT
TRBV5-1	TRBJ2-7	TRBD2	.	CASSLGSGGRGSYEQYF	TGCGCCAGCAGCTTGGGGTCGGGGGGACGAGGCTCCTACGAGCAGTACTTC
TRBV2	TRBJ2-7	.	.	CASSGMSYEQYF	TGTGCCAGCTCGGGGATGTCCTACGAGCAGTACTTC
TRBV5-4	TRBJ2-3	.	.	CASSLVLAHGTDTQYF	TGTGCCAGCAGCTTGGTTCTGGCGCACGGCACAGATACGCAGTATTTT
TRBV10-1	TRBJ2-1	.	few	CASSDENNHRANEQFF	TGCGCCAGCAGTGATGAAAACAACCATCGGGCGAATGAGCAGTTCTTC
TRBV6-1	TRBJ2-7	.	.	CASRLDGSYEQYF	TGTGCCAGCAGATTGGACGGCTCCTACGAGCAGTACTTC
TRBV27	TRBJ1-1	.	few	CASSYRERTEAFF	TGTGCCAGCAGTTACAGGGAGAGGACTGAAGCTTTCTTT
TRBV2	TRBJ1-2	.	.	CASSEAGSYGYTF	TGTGCCAGCAGTGAAGCTGGATCCTATGGCTACACCTTC
TRBV25-1	TRBJ2-3	.	.	CASETKAGLGDTQYF	TGTGCCTCCGAGACTAAGGCAGGCTTGGGGGATACGCAGTATTTT
TRBV27	TRBJ1-4	TRBD1	few	CASSPGQGVKKLFF	TGTGCCAGCAGCCCGGGACAGGGGGTGAAAAAACTGTTTTTT
TRBV7-9	TRBJ2-3	TRBD2	.	CASSQPSRPGLATDTQYF	TGTGCCAGCAGCCAACCCTCCCGACCGGGACTAGCAACAGATACGCAGTATTTT
TRBV10-3	TRBJ1-3	TRBD1	.	CAIGTGSGNTIYF	TGTGCCATTGGGACAGGGTCTGGAAACACCATATATTTT
TRBV6-1	TRBJ1-2	.	.	CASIPEEFNYGYTF	TGTGCCAGCATTCCGGAGGAATTTAACTATGGCTACACCTTC
TRBV6-5	TRBJ1-5	.	.	CASSNTRNQPQHF	TGTGCCAGCAGTAATACCCGCAATCAGCCCCAGCATTTT
TRBV7-8	TRBJ2-7	.	.	CASSLVAGGRNEQYF	TGTGCCAGCAGCTTAGTGGCAGGGGGGCGGAACGAGCAGTACTTC